This T cell receptor beta chain emerged from a study of T cell repertoires in cytomegalovirus infection. Whole-study context: Matching HLA type and CMV infection were both indicated by public TCR beta signatures.

Concerning this clonotype itself: Its antigen is unknown.

TCRdb recomputed calls from the reads with MiXCR, one row per CDR3 protein. The sample has 510,000 or so distinct CDR3 sequences, about a quarter seen once. Whole-study results and caveats: CMV carriers having the relevant HLA were flagged by cumulative public TCR beta family frequency.

The sample comprised PBMCs. The sequence was obtained from a human donor in good health (CMV status not recorded). Some clones in this sample may be carry-over from other donors' samples.

The CDR3 region is CASSTAASGNTIYF. The CDR3 DNA sequence: TGTGCCAGCTCGACAGCCGCCTCTGGAAACACCATATATTTT. This chain links TRBV18 with TRBJ1-3, with D perhaps matching TRBD1 (5 bases). CDR3 size: 14 residues. The V end lost 6 bases, the J end lost 0 bases, and 9 bases lay between the germline ends. Germline V gene lookup returns CDR1 KGHSH and CDR2 LQKENI. Drawing the rest from reference TRBV18 and TRBJ1-3, the complete variable domain is NAGVMQNPRHLVRRRGQEARLRCSPMKGHSHVYWYRQLPEEGLKFMVYLQKENIIDESGMPKERFSAEFPKEGPSILRIQQVVRGDSAAYFCASSTAASGNTIYFGEGSWLTVV.